Each of the 24 T cell receptor beta chains below was sequenced from the same sample in a study of cytomegalovirus exposure and HLA in healthy donors. The PCR was carried out with 60 Vbeta primers and 13 Jbeta primers. Repertoires were generated with immunoSEQ multiplex PCR, while TCRdb's copy carries only in-frame clones and drops some. The repertoire holds fewer than 200,000 clones, with about four fifths as singletons. Sequenced sample: PBMCs. These receptors were obtained from a man between 25 and 39 years old in good health and CMV-seronegative.

The rearrangement uses TRBV11-2 and TRBJ2-1; 8 nucleotides match TRBD2. Looked up from germline, CDR1 is SGHAT and CDR2 is FQNNGV. V shed 4 bases, J shed 3 bases, and the junction held 14 bases outside the gene matches. The CDR3 totals 18 residues. CDR3 DNA sequence: TGTGCCAGCAGCTCTGGGGTCCCAGCGGGAGTGCTCTACAATGAGCAGTTCTTC. It codes for CASSSGVPAGVLYNEQFF.

This rearrangement joins TRBV30 to TRBJ1-5, with a tentative D call TRBD1 (6 bases). This CDR3 region has 14 residues. Germline V gives CDR1 GTSNPN, CDR2 SVGIG (reference sequence). The V end was cut by 0 bases, the J end by 6 bases, with 12 bases between. In nucleotides, the CDR3 is TGTGCCTGGAGTGTTCGAAGGGGGGGTCAGCCCCAGCATTTT. This gives the protein CAWSVRRGGQPQHF.

The CDR3 sequence: CASSPFTGANTEAFF. In DNA form, the CDR3 reads TGTGCCAGCTCACCATTTACAGGTGCCAACACTGAAGCTTTCTTT. This rearrangement joins TRBV18 to TRBJ1-1; maybe TRBD1 (5 bases). The CDR3 sequence is 15 residues long. The germline V gene has CDR1 KGHSH and CDR2 LQKENI. Trimming took off 2 bases at V and 2 bases at J, with 12 bases between the two ends.

The chain combines TRBV5-6 with TRBJ1-2, with TRBD1 matching over 8 bases. The CDR3 totals 12 residues. The germline CDR1 and CDR2 sequences are SGHDT and YYEEEE. Germline trimming cut 6 bases from V and 12 bases from J; bases unmatched to any gene: 10. For the CDR3, the DNA is TGTGCCAGCAACCCTGGACAGGGCCTTAACACCTTC. It encodes CASNPGQGLNTF.

The chain carries TRBV20-1 and TRBJ2-7; possible D gene TRBD1, 5 bases. Between the trimmed V and J ends, which lost 3 bases and 7 bases, there was a span of 7 bases. The CDR3 spans 10 residues. Germline V gene lookup returns CDR1 DFQATT and CDR2 SNEGSKA (reference sequence). The CDR3 loop is CSASREEQYF. The CDR3 nucleotides read TGCAGTGCTAGCAGGGAAGAGCAGTACTTC.

V and J are TRBV7-8 and TRBJ1-2; 9 nucleotides line up with TRBD1. Per the germline V gene, CDR1 is SGHVS and CDR2 is FQNEAQ. The CDR3 sequence is 15 residues long. After removal of 4 bases from V and 8 bases from J, the junction contained 11 bases not matched to a gene. The CDR3 reads CASSSSIGTGHGYTF. CDR3 nucleotides: TGTGCCAGCAGCTCCTCCATTGGGACAGGGCACGGCTACACCTTC.

The rearrangement uses TRBV29-1 and TRBJ2-1; tentative D call: TRBD2 (6 bases). The CDR3 sequence is 17 residues long. V was trimmed by 0 bases and J by 4 bases, leaving 19 bases between them. Germline lookup yields CDR1 SQVTM and CDR2 ANQGSEA. CDR3 in DNA: TGCAGCGTTGAAGAGAGGTCGGTCGGGACTGCATACAATGAGCAGTTCTTC. This sequence encodes CSVEERSVGTAYNEQFF.

V and J are TRBV28 and TRBJ1-5; 11 nucleotides align to TRBD1. The CDR3 length is 16 residues. Germline V CDR1 and CDR2: MDHEN, SYDVKM. The CDR3 protein is CGPGQGDLGGGQPQHF. CDR3 nucleotide sequence: TGTGGTCCGGGACAGGGGGATTTAGGGGGAGGTCAGCCCCAGCATTTT.

The chain is built from TRBV29-1 and TRBJ2-7; 7 bases agree with TRBD1. The CDR3 contains 11 residues. The ends lost 6 bases at V and 4 bases at J; junction bases unmatched: 3. Looked up from germline, CDR1 is SQVTM and CDR2 is ANQGSEA. CDR3 in amino acids: CSVGTDYEQYF. In DNA form, the CDR3 reads TGCAGCGTCGGGACAGATTACGAGCAGTACTTC.

The V gene is TRBV6-8, the J gene TRBJ2-1, with 11 bases identical to TRBD2. The CDR3 loop spans 18 amino acids. The J segment lost 2 bases and the V segment lost 6 bases, leaving 12 bases of the junction unmatched. In germline, CDR1 is MNHGY, CDR2 SAAAGT. CDR3 nucleotides: TGTGCCAGCAGCCGCGGACTAGCGGGTGATAGGCCCTACAATGAGCAGTTCTTC. This encodes CASSRGLAGDRPYNEQFF.

The CDR3 reads CASSYPSGLNYGYTF. The CDR3 DNA follows: TGTGCCAGCAGTTACCCCTCAGGGCTCAACTATGGCTACACCTTC. This chain connects TRBV28 to TRBJ1-2; a weak D match, TRBD1 (5 bases). The CDR3 loop spans 15 amino acids. Trimming cost V 4 bases and J 2 bases, with 14 bases left between them. Per germline, CDR1 MDHEN and CDR2 SYDVKM.

CDR3 nucleotides: TGTGCCAGCAGCGTACGCGGGGGGAGTGTAGAGACCCAGTACTTC. This translates into CASSVRGGSVETQYF. The V call is TRBV9, the J call TRBJ2-5; 8 bases map to TRBD2. After removal of 1 base from V and 4 bases from J, the junction contained 6 bases not matched to a gene. Germline CDR1 is SGDLS and CDR2 is YYNGEE. The CDR3 is made up of 15 amino acids. The complete variable domain, with remaining parts taken from reference TRBV9 and TRBJ2-5, reads DSGVTQTPKHLITATGQRVTLRCSPRSGDLSVYWYQQSLDQGLQFLIQYYNGEERAKGNILERFSAQQFPDLHSELNLSSLELGDSALYFCASSVRGGSVETQYFGPGTRLLVL.

The V gene is TRBV20-1, the J gene TRBJ2-3; D gene uncertain. Trimming took 8 bases from V and 8 from J, leaving 14 bases between them. The CDR3 extends over 11 amino acids. Germline V gene lookup returns CDR1 DFQATT and CDR2 SNEGSKA (reference sequence). CDR3 nucleotide sequence: TGCAGTACGTCTCTAGGAGCTACGCAGTATTTT. It specifies CSTSLGATQYF.

The chain is built from TRBV7-3 and TRBJ2-3; a possible D gene is TRBD1 (5 bases). V lost 4 bases, J lost 3 bases, and 20 bases lay in between. In germline, CDR1 is SGHTA, CDR2 FQGTGA. The CDR3 has 17 residues. CDR3 sequence reads: CASSSKASRDWTDTQYF. DNA of the CDR3: TGTGCCAGCAGCTCGAAGGCGAGCAGGGATTGGACAGATACGCAGTATTTT.

The chain links TRBV27 to TRBJ2-1; TRBD1 aligns across 10 bases. This CDR3 is 12 amino acids long. Germline CDR1 is MNHEY and CDR2 is SMNVEV (reference sequence). V gave up 5 bases and J gave up 13 bases; unmatched junction bases: 5. CDR3: CASSQGQGGQFF. CDR3 sequence (DNA): TGTGCCAGCAGTCAAGGACAGGGGGGACAGTTCTTC.

This chain connects TRBV7-2 to TRBJ2-7; 11 positions match TRBD1. This CDR3 is built from 15 residues. Germline lookup yields CDR1 SGHTA and CDR2 FQGNSA. V trimming: 4 bases; J trimming: 3 bases; junction bases outside the gene matches: 5. The CDR3 loop is CASSSWTGGLYEQYF. In DNA form, the CDR3 reads TGTGCCAGCAGCTCCTGGACAGGGGGCCTCTACGAGCAGTACTTC.

The V call is TRBV10-2, the J call TRBJ2-7; possible D gene TRBD1, 5 bases. This CDR3 has 14 residues. Germline CDR1 reads WSHSY; CDR2 reads SAAADI. V lost 4 bases and J lost 0, with 10 bases in between. The CDR3, as DNA: TGCGCCAGCAGTGCCCTGGACATCTCCTACGAGCAGTACTTC. Translated, it gives CASSALDISYEQYF.

The V and J genes are TRBV14 and TRBJ1-2; 7 bases are a match to TRBD1. CDR1 SGHDN and CDR2 FVKESK come from the germline V gene. This CDR3 comprises 13 residues. V trimming: 4 bases; J trimming: 8 bases; junction bases outside the gene matches: 7. CDR3 DNA: TGTGCCAGCAGCCCTTCGACAGGGCACGGCTACACCTTC. Encoded protein: CASSPSTGHGYTF.

This clone was seen a handful of times. This CDR3 reads CASSQEADRGIQYF. CDR3 nucleotides: TGCGCCAGCAGCCAAGAAGCGGACAGGGGAATTCAGTACTTC. This chain links TRBV4-3 with TRBJ2-4; 9 nucleotides line up with TRBD1. The CDR3 spans 14 residues. The V gene end was trimmed by 0 bases and the J gene end by 10 bases; junction bases not matched to a gene: 4. The germline CDR1 and CDR2 sequences are LGHNA and YSLEER.

The gene calls are TRBV4-3 and TRBJ1-6; D is unclear. Germline-derived CDR1 and CDR2 are LGHNA and YSLEER. The length of the CDR3 is 13 residues. V lost 0 bases, J lost 9 bases, and 6 bases lay in between. CDR3 coding DNA: TGCGCCAGCAGCCAAGATTTCAGTTCACCCCTCCACTTT. Encoded protein: CASSQDFSSPLHF.

V gene TRBV15 combines with J gene TRBJ2-7; D unresolved. The CDR3 runs to 11 residues. Germline V gene lookup returns CDR1 LNHNV and CDR2 YYDKDF (reference sequence). The V gene lost 4 bases and the J gene lost 2 bases, with 3 bases spanning the gap. CDR3 in DNA: TGTGCCACCAGCAATACCTACGAGCAGTACTTC. It encodes CATSNTYEQYF.

J is TRBJ2-7 and V is TRBV18; TRBD2 might be the D (7 bases). The CDR3 loop spans 14 amino acids. CDR1 is KGHSH and CDR2 is LQKENI in the germline V gene. The V and J ends lost 2 bases and 9 bases respectively, with 17 bases between them. The DNA for the CDR3 is TGTGCCAGCTCACCAAGATCAGAAGGGGGGGGGCAGTACTTC. Translated: CASSPRSEGGGQYF.

The rearrangement uses TRBV14 and TRBJ1-2; D is unclear. The CDR3 is 15 amino acids. Germline CDR1 and CDR2: SGHDN and FVKESK. V shed 0 bases and J shed 2 bases, with 10 bases lying between them. CDR3 protein: CASSQEWRRNYGYTF. Written as DNA, the CDR3 is TGTGCCAGCAGCCAAGAATGGAGGAGGAACTATGGCTACACCTTC.

The chain joins TRBV10-3 to TRBJ1-3; possibly TRBD1 for D (6 bases). This CDR3 spans 15 amino acids. Germline CDR1 and CDR2: ENHRY and SYGVKD. V lost 0 bases, J lost 2 bases, and 8 bases lay in between. CDR3 loop: CAISESGQPGNTIYF. The CDR3 nucleotides are TGTGCCATCAGTGAGTCAGGACAGCCTGGAAACACCATATATTTT.